One T cell receptor beta chain is described in this entry. This sample's TCRbeta library carried unique molecular identifier barcodes. TCRdb passed the PCR reads through MiXCR, listing each CDR3 protein once. This repertoire shows about 420,000 distinct CDR3 sequences, 11% found once; its top ten account for roughly 5.5%. The data are from a study of T-cell reconstitution after alpha-beta-depleted transplantation in children. This CDR3 has 15 amino acids. V dropped 4 bases and J dropped 5; count of bases not matched to a gene: 4. The germline CDR1 and CDR2 sequences are LNHDA and SQIVND (reference sequence).

This sequence was found in a human donor who donated a stem cell graft to a child with acute myeloid leukemia. Sequenced material: PBMCs from the stem cell graft donor, taken from the stem cell graft. V is TRBV19 and J is TRBJ2-5, with TRBD2 identical over 13 bases. CDR3 nucleotides: TGTGCCAGTAGTACAGGACTAGCGGGAGCGGAGACCCAGTACTTC. Translating gives CASSTGLAGAETQYF.